The 14 T cell receptor beta chains below all came from one sample that was sequenced in a study of blood T cell repertoires in COVID-19. TCRdb keeps only in-frame clones here, not all; method: immunoSEQ multiplex PCR. The sample lists about 110,000 clones; about 85% were seen once. Specimen: peripheral blood. Source of these receptors: a man between 35 and 55 years old with acute or convalescent COVID-19.

The chain recombines TRBV24-1 with TRBJ1-6; TRBD1 agrees at 9 bases. CDR1 and CDR2 from the germline V gene are KGHDR and SFDVKD. This CDR3 has 15 residues. V dropped 3 bases and J dropped 10; count of bases not matched to a gene: 6. The CDR3 loop is CATSDADRGDSPLHF. CDR3 DNA sequence: TGTGCCACCAGTGATGCAGACAGGGGGGACTCACCCCTCCACTTT.

This clone was counted only a few times. CDR3 bases: TGTGCCAGCAGTATGGGTAGGAGCTCCTACAATGAGCAGTTCTTC. This encodes CASSMGRSSYNEQFF. The chain has TRBV2 and TRBJ2-1, with D uncertain. Germline V gene sequence: CDR1 SNHLY, CDR2 FYNNEI. The length of the CDR3 is 15 residues. Deletions cut 5 bases from V and 0 bases from J, with 11 bases between. Combining the CDR3 with reference TRBV2 and TRBJ2-1 gives the whole variable domain EPEVTQTPSHQVTQMGQEVILRCVPISNHLYFYWYRQILGQKVEFLVSFYNNEISEKSEIFDDQFSVERPDGSNFTLKIRSTKLEDSAMYFCASSMGRSSYNEQFFGPGTRLTVL.

The chain joins TRBV5-1 to TRBJ2-7, with D perhaps TRBD1 (5 bases). V was cut by 4 bases and J by 3 bases, with 14 bases left in between. The germline CDR1 and CDR2 sequences are SGHRS and YFSETQ. This CDR3 region has 14 residues. CDR3 in DNA: TGCGCCAGCAGCCGTGCCGGGCAGGGCTACGAGCAGTACTTC. The encoded protein is CASSRAGQGYEQYF.

This rearrangement joins TRBV30 to TRBJ2-1; weak D call: TRBD2 (5 bases). The V and J ends lost 2 bases and 5 bases respectively, with 10 bases between them. CDR3 length: 13 residues. Germline V gene sequence: CDR1 GTSNPN, CDR2 SVGIG (reference sequence). The CDR3 DNA sequence: TGTGCCTGGAGTCGAGGGAGTAACAATGAGCAGTTCTTC. Its protein product is CAWSRGSNNEQFF.

V usage is TRBV5-6 and J usage is TRBJ1-6; 9 bases align to TRBD1. Germline trimming cut 3 bases from V and 8 bases from J; bases unmatched to any gene: 6. Per germline, CDR1 SGHDT and CDR2 YYEEEE. This CDR3 spans 15 amino acids. The CDR3: CASSSSGTGHSPLHF. The CDR3 DNA is TGTGCCAGCAGCTCCTCCGGGACAGGGCATTCACCCCTCCACTTT.

Points on this clone: This specimen includes other DNA sequences encoding the same CDR3. The CDR3 sequence: CASSFSGGAGDTQYF. CDR3 sequence (DNA): TGTGCCAGCAGCTTTTCCGGGGGGGCCGGGGATACGCAGTATTTT. The chain recombines TRBV7-2 with TRBJ2-3, with 8 bases identical to TRBD2. With 3 bases clipped from V and 6 bases from J, the junction kept 8 bases outside the gene matches. There are 15 residues in the CDR3. Germline assignment: CDR1 SGHTA and CDR2 FQGNSA.

The chain employs TRBV19 and TRBJ1-1, with TRBD1 matching 7 bases. This CDR3 has 13 amino acids. With V trimmed by 9 bases and J by 3 bases, 7 bases remained unmatched. Germline V gene sequence: CDR1 LNHDA, CDR2 SQIVND (reference sequence). This CDR3 is CASYRGKYTEAFF. CDR3 DNA: TGTGCCAGCTACAGGGGAAAGTACACTGAAGCTTTCTTT.

CDR3: CASSPTGQRYEQYF. CDR3 bases: TGTGCCAGCTCACCCACGGGACAGCGCTACGAGCAGTACTTC. V usage is TRBV18 and J usage is TRBJ2-7; the match to TRBD1 covers 7 bases. Looked up from germline, CDR1 is KGHSH and CDR2 is LQKENI. V gave up 3 bases and J gave up 3 bases; unmatched junction bases: 5. This CDR3 has 14 amino acids.

This chain uses TRBV30 with TRBJ1-2; weak D call: TRBD1 (6 bases). Germline values: CDR1 GTSNPN, CDR2 SVGIG (reference sequence). Deletions cut 4 bases from V and 5 bases from J, with 11 bases between. The CDR3 runs 12 residues. CDR3 coding DNA: TGTGCCTGGACGAAGACAGGTTATGGCTACACCTTC. Its translation is CAWTKTGYGYTF.

This chain connects TRBV4-3 to TRBJ2-5; D is unresolved. Germline CDR1 reads LGHNA; CDR2 reads YSLEER. V dropped 0 bases and J dropped 0 bases, with 8 bases sitting between them. This CDR3 spans 15 amino acids. For the CDR3, the DNA is TGCGCCAGCAGCCAAGATCCGGCGGACCAAGAGACCCAGTACTTC. Translating it yields CASSQDPADQETQYF.

This rearrangement joins TRBV10-3 to TRBJ2-5, with TRBD2 matching over 13 bases. The CDR3 is 17 residues long. The J segment lost 4 bases and the V segment lost 2 bases, leaving 7 bases of the junction unmatched. Germline V lookup: CDR1 ENHRY, CDR2 SYGVKD. This CDR3 reads CAISEELAGGLLETQYF. The CDR3 coding sequence is TGTGCCATCAGTGAGGAACTAGCGGGGGGGCTCTTAGAGACCCAGTACTTC.

This chain connects TRBV21-1 to TRBJ2-3; the D segment call TRBD2 is taken from the table without a DNA check. TRBV21-1 is marked as a pseudogene. The CDR3 length is 13 residues. The CDR3, as DNA: TGTGCCAGCAGCTCGCGGTGCCCAGATACGCAGTATTTT. This encodes CASSSRCPDTQYF.

The chain links TRBV18 to TRBJ2-1; TRBD1 is a possible D gene (5 bases). Trimming stripped 4 bases from V and 7 bases from J, with 11 bases between. The CDR3 sequence is 13 residues long. Germline loops: CDR1 KGHSH, CDR2 LQKENI. CDR3 sequence: CASSRMKGNEQFF. For the CDR3, the DNA is TGTGCCAGCTCACGGATGAAGGGGAATGAGCAGTTCTTC.

The chain recombines TRBV18 with TRBJ2-5; the D gene is possibly TRBD2 (5 bases). This CDR3 region has 13 residues. Trimming left V 2 bases short and J 5 bases short, with 9 bases between. Germline V gives CDR1 KGHSH, CDR2 LQKENI. The CDR3 DNA sequence: TGTGCCAGCTCACCATTTTCTAGCGAGACCCAGTACTTC. Translation gives CASSPFSSETQYF.